This T cell receptor beta chain appears in the sequencing data of a study of blood T cell repertoires in COVID-19. Study-level information: The United States, Italy and Spain supplied acute and convalescent COVID-19 samples.

Per the original methods: Nucleated cell counts were estimated from reference gene primer amplification. Using immunoSEQ multiplex PCR, the repertoire was profiled, and TCRdb retains in-frame clones only, with some absent. V, J and clone size reflect that table, while D and trimming were determined from the DNA. The sample records approximately 120,000 clones, approximately 83% being singletons. The CDR3 has 12 amino acids. Germline V CDR1 and CDR2: SGHTA, FQGTGA. Deletions cut 6 bases from V and 8 bases from J, with 13 bases between. The sequenced sample consisted of peripheral blood. The genes are TRBV7-3 and TRBJ1-1; possibly TRBD1 for D (6 bases). This TCR was recovered from a woman older than 75 with acute or convalescent COVID-19. The CDR3 protein is CASSPGRGEAFF. CDR3 nucleotides: TGTGCCAGCAGTCCCGGTAGGGGGGAAGCTTTCTTT. Supplemented by reference TRBV7-3 and TRBJ1-1, the full variable domain reads GAGVSQTPSNKVTEKGKYVELRCDPISGHTALYWYRQSLGQGPEFLIYFQGTGAADDSGLPNDRFFAVRPEGSVSTLKIQRTERGDSAVYLCASSPGRGEAFFGQGTRLTVV.